Below, one T cell receptor beta chain is given with its context. The data belong to a study of blood T cell repertoires in COVID-19. The J segment lost 6 bases and the V segment lost 0 bases, leaving 2 bases of the junction unmatched. From germline, CDR1 is SGHAT and CDR2 FQNNGV. This CDR3 contains 15 residues. Authors' data handling: Using reference gene primer amplification, nucleated cell counts were estimated. Repertoires were generated with immunoSEQ multiplex PCR, while TCRdb's copy carries only in-frame clones and drops some. V, J and clone size are taken as reported in that table, and D and trimming were inferred from the DNA itself. The table has about 170,000 clones, 85% to 90% seen once.

The chain joins TRBV11-2 to TRBJ2-1; TRBD2 aligns across 10 bases. This receptor was obtained from a woman older than 75 in a cohort sampled during active or convalescent COVID-19. Sequences were obtained from peripheral blood. The chain's CDR3 is CASSLEGLAFNEQFF. Here the CDR3 DNA reads TGTGCCAGCAGCTTAGAGGGACTAGCGTTCAATGAGCAGTTCTTC.